The clone carrying this T cell receptor beta chain was observed a few times. The antigen is not known. TCRdb re-analysed the 5' RACE reads in MiXCR, keeping a single row per CDR3 protein. Of about 900,000 distinct CDR3 sequences listed, about 12% were seen once; the top ten hold around 1.5%. This specimen belongs to a study of identical twins. Study-wide results and caveats: Cross-sectional statistical analysis was relied on for the conclusions, without the same donors being followed.

The V gene lost 0 bases and the J gene lost 1 base, with 7 bases spanning the gap. The germline V gene encodes CDR1 SEHNR and CDR2 FQNEAQ (reference sequence). The CDR3 contains 16 residues. These same data were also listed under a study on yellow fever vaccine responses in identical twins.

This receptor was identified in a woman in her late teens or twenties in good health. The chain uses TRBV7-9 and TRBJ2-6, with D possibly TRBD1 on 6 matching bases. The specimen sequenced was PBMCs. DNA of the CDR3: TGTGCCAGCAGCTTAGCTCAGGGGTCTGGGGCCAACGTCCTGACTTTC. Translation: CASSLAQGSGANVLTF.